The 12 T cell receptor beta chains listed next were all sequenced from one sample in a study of neurological immune-mediated disorders (dated by TCRdb to about 2019). Library method: 5' RACE. The sequencing machine was an Illumina HiSeq 2500. TCRdb redid the processing of the public reads, applying fastp at Q25 and MiXCR, and retained in-frame beta chains. Every entry covers one CDR3 protein and lists the most common genes and DNA from its rows. The sample table shows fewer than 40,000 distinct CDR3 sequences, and more than 4.5% are seen once. The ten largest clones add up to about 10% of the sample. Material for sequencing was CD4+ T cells from blood. These receptors were collected from a man aged 18 to 35 in good health.

This clonotype appeared many times. The rearrangement links TRBV6-1 to TRBJ2-3; TRBD2 aligns across 10 bases. In germline, CDR1 is MNHNS, CDR2 SASEGT. The CDR3 contains 16 residues. The V and J ends lost 0 bases and 1 base, in that order; junction bases with no gene match: 1. The CDR3 region is CASSEAGLAGTDTQYF. The CDR3 DNA sequence: TGTGCCAGCAGTGAAGCCGGACTAGCGGGCACAGATACGCAGTATTTT.

This clonotype was seen many times. The rearrangement uses TRBV12-3 or TRBV12-4 and TRBJ2-2; D might be TRBD1 (5 bases). The CDR3 length is 14 residues. The V and J ends lost 11 bases and 7 bases respectively, with 20 bases between them. The CDR3 protein is CASISQVPGGELFF. The CDR3 DNA reads as TGTGCCTCGATATCACAGGTTCCGGGCGGGGAGCTGTTTTTT.

Ten or more counts support this clonotype. The chain joins TRBV20-1 to TRBJ1-2; no definite D call. Trimming shortened V by 2 bases and J by 6 bases, and 10 bases separated the two germline ends. The length of the CDR3 is 12 residues. The germline V gene encodes CDR1 DFQATT and CDR2 SNEGSKA (reference sequence). DNA of the CDR3: TGCAGTGCTAGAAGCGGGAGCGATGGCTACACCTTC. Translating it yields CSARSGSDGYTF.

This clonotype occurred many times. The rearrangement joins TRBV10-3 to TRBJ1-5; the D is unclear. Germline values: CDR1 ENHRY, CDR2 SYGVKD. The CDR3 length is 13 residues. Between the trimmed V and J ends, which lost 8 bases and 4 bases, there was a span of 12 bases. This CDR3 reads CAIVPEPNQPQHF. The CDR3 DNA follows: TGTGCCATCGTTCCGGAGCCTAATCAGCCCCAGCATTTT.

This clonotype showed up many times. This sequence joins TRBV7-2 and TRBJ2-5; D is uncertain. This CDR3 region has 14 residues. The germline gives CDR1 SGHTA, CDR2 FQGNSA. Trimming took off 2 bases at V and 0 bases at J, with 7 bases between the two ends. CDR3 DNA sequence: TGTGCCAGCAGCTTACATGGCCACCAAGAGACCCAGTACTTC. It is translated as CASSLHGHQETQYF. The whole variable domain, filled in from reference TRBV7-2 and TRBJ2-5, reads GAGVSQSPSNKVTEKGKDVELRCDPISGHTALYWYRQSLGQGLEFLIYFQGNSAPDKSGLPSDRFSAERTGGSVSTLTIQRTQQEDSAVYLCASSLHGHQETQYFGPGTRLLVL.

This clonotype was counted ten times or more. This clone may be a read error of a much larger clone one base away. This sequence joins TRBV29-1 and TRBJ1-2; no clear D. Germline CDR1 SQVTM, CDR2 ANQGSEA. The CDR3 spans 11 residues. CDR3 DNA sequence: TGCAGCGGTGGAGGATCCTATGGCCACACCTTC. This sequence encodes CSGGGSYGHTF.

This clonotype was detected many times. The V and J genes are TRBV5-1 and TRBJ1-1; a possible D gene is TRBD1 (5 bases). The CDR3 has 13 amino acids. V gave up 4 bases and J gave up 9 bases, with 16 bases separating them. CDR1 is SGHRS, CDR2 YFSETQ, per germline. CDR3 region: CASSPGDPGQAFF. CDR3 sequence (DNA): TGCGCCAGCAGCCCCGGGGACCCGGGACAAGCTTTCTTT.

This clonotype was detected many times. This chain links TRBV5-1 with TRBJ2-6, with TRBD2 matching over 9 bases. The V and J ends lost 3 bases and 2 bases, in that order; junction bases with no gene match: 21. The CDR3 is made up of 22 amino acids. Germline V gives CDR1 SGHRS, CDR2 YFSETQ. The CDR3 region has the DNA TGCGCCAGCAGCTATCCATCGGTGCCCCCCTCGCGGGGGGGCCCTGGGGCCAACGTCCTGACTTTC. This sequence encodes CASSYPSVPPSRGGPGANVLTF.

This clonotype was recorded many times. The CDR3: CASSQLLDGTQYF. As DNA, the CDR3 is TGTGCCAGCAGTCAACTTTTAGATGGGACCCAGTACTTC. The V and J genes are TRBV7-9 and TRBJ2-5; no clear D. Trimming shortened V by 6 bases and J by 7 bases, and 15 bases separated the two germline ends. The CDR3 is made up of 13 amino acids. CDR1 SEHNR and CDR2 FQNEAQ come from the germline V gene (reference sequence). Together with reference TRBV7-9 and TRBJ2-5, the CDR3 gives the full variable domain: DTGVSQNPRHKITKRGQNVTFRCDPISEHNRLYWYRQTLGQGPEFLTYFQNEAQLEKSRLLSDRFSAERPKGSFSTLEIQRTEQGDSAMYLCASSQLLDGTQYFGPGTRLLVL.

Ten or more counts support this clonotype. The chain recombines TRBV20-1 with TRBJ2-1; 8 nucleotides match TRBD1. The CDR3 totals 15 residues. V dropped 6 bases and J dropped 5; count of bases not matched to a gene: 12. Germline CDR1 DFQATT, CDR2 SNEGSKA (reference sequence). The CDR3 loop reads CSATSGQGGNNEQFF. The CDR3 nucleotides read TGCAGTGCAACTTCCGGACAGGGCGGCAACAATGAGCAGTTCTTC.

V and J are TRBV7-2 and TRBJ2-3; 11 nucleotides align to TRBD2. The CDR3 loop spans 16 amino acids. V dropped 6 bases and J dropped 5; count of bases not matched to a gene: 10. Germline lookup yields CDR1 SGHTA and CDR2 FQGNSA. CDR3 amino acids: CASSIVSGGAGDTQYF. In DNA form, the CDR3 reads TGTGCCAGCAGTATAGTTAGCGGGGGGGCGGGAGATACGCAGTATTTT. Complete variable domain (other parts from reference TRBV7-2 and TRBJ2-3): GAGVSQSPSNKVTEKGKDVELRCDPISGHTALYWYRQSLGQGLEFLIYFQGNSAPDKSGLPSDRFSAERTGGSVSTLTIQRTQQEDSAVYLCASSIVSGGAGDTQYFGPGTRLTVL.

This clonotype came up many times. This chain links TRBV7-2 with TRBJ2-3; possibly TRBD2 for D (7 bases). V lost 0 bases to trimming and J lost 0 bases, with 16 bases between them. From germline, CDR1 is SGHTA and CDR2 FQGNSA. The CDR3 spans 18 residues. DNA of the CDR3: TGTGCCAGCAGCTTAGCAGCCGATGGGGGGGCTAGCACAGATACGCAGTATTTT. Translation gives CASSLAADGGASTDTQYF.